This passage covers 21 T cell receptor beta chains from one sample sequenced in a study of blood T cell repertoires in COVID-19. Measured with immunoSEQ multiplex PCR; TCRdb has only the in-frame clones, and not every one. This table holds around 130,000 clones, roughly 89% found once. The sequenced material came from PBMCs or T cells enriched from blood (not recorded which). The receptors stem from a woman in her 30s who had recovered from COVID-19.

The chain joins TRBV6-4 to TRBJ1-1; D is ambiguous. CDR1 and CDR2 from the germline V gene are MRHNA and SNTAGT. V was shortened by 4 bases and J by 4 bases, with 10 bases between the two germline ends. There are 13 residues in the CDR3. Here the CDR3 DNA reads TGTGCCAGCAGTGCCTCAGCCGGCACTGAAGCTTTCTTT. It specifies CASSASAGTEAFF.

This chain joins TRBV29-1 and TRBJ2-7; 7 bases align to TRBD1. This CDR3 contains 14 residues. In germline, CDR1 is SQVTM, CDR2 ANQGSEA. J gave up 0 bases and V 4 bases, and 6 bases lay outside the gene matches. The CDR3 here is CSVAPGQDSYEQYF. The CDR3 nucleotides read TGCAGCGTTGCTCCAGGACAGGACTCCTACGAGCAGTACTTC.

The rearrangement joins TRBV7-8 to TRBJ1-5, with TRBD1 matching 7 bases. Trimming cost V 5 bases and J 8 bases; bases outside gene matches: 3. The CDR3 is made up of 12 amino acids. Per germline, CDR1 SGHVS and CDR2 FQNEAQ. Here the CDR3 reads CASSQGGEPQHF. The CDR3 DNA reads TGTGCCAGCAGCCAGGGGGGGGAGCCCCAGCATTTT.

The chain recombines TRBV20-1 with TRBJ1-5; 10 bases agree with TRBD1. J gave up 7 bases and V 3 bases, and 9 bases lay outside the gene matches. Germline V gene data show CDR1 as DFQATT and CDR2 as SNEGSKA (reference sequence). The CDR3 covers 15 residues. CDR3 in amino acids: CSASPRDRGRQPQHF. CDR3 sequence (DNA): TGCAGTGCTAGTCCCAGGGACAGGGGAAGGCAGCCCCAGCATTTT.

The V call is TRBV29-1, the J call TRBJ1-5; no firm D call. Germline CDR1 and CDR2: SQVTM and ANQGSEA. The CDR3 covers 13 residues. Trimming removed 6 bases at V and 0 bases at J, with 9 bases between. CDR3: CSVLEVSNQPQHF. The CDR3 DNA reads as TGCAGCGTACTAGAAGTTAGCAATCAGCCCCAGCATTTT.

V is TRBV4-1 and J is TRBJ2-5; 9 nucleotides align to TRBD2. The CDR3 consists of 14 residues. The V gene's germline CDR1 is MGHRA and CDR2 YSYEKL. V shed 4 bases, J shed 3 bases, and the junction held 3 bases outside the gene matches. The CDR3, as DNA: TGCGCCAGCAGCCCCGGACTAGCGAAAGAGACCCAGTACTTC. This translates into CASSPGLAKETQYF.

This chain uses TRBV12-3 or TRBV12-4 with TRBJ2-5; no clear D. The CDR3 runs 13 residues. The V and J ends lost 4 bases and 3 bases respectively, with 9 bases between them. In DNA form, the CDR3 reads TGTGCCAGCAGTTCAGGCCGGAAAGAGACCCAGTACTTC. Its translation is CASSSGRKETQYF.

CDR3 DNA: TGTGCCAGCAGCTTTGGAAGACCGGGACAGGGCCATCAAGAGACCCAGTACTTC. Translated: CASSFGRPGQGHQETQYF. The chain recombines TRBV7-9 with TRBJ2-5; TRBD1 aligns across 9 bases. Germline CDR1 is SEHNR and CDR2 is FQNEAQ (reference sequence). J gave up 2 bases and V 3 bases, and 13 bases lay outside the gene matches. The CDR3 loop spans 18 amino acids. Filled out from reference TRBV7-9 and TRBJ2-5, the complete variable domain reads DTGVSQNPRHKITKRGQNVTFRCDPISEHNRLYWYRQTLGQGPEFLTYFQNEAQLEKSRLLSDRFSAERPKGSFSTLEIQRTEQGDSAMYLCASSFGRPGQGHQETQYFGPGTRLLVL.

This clone was recorded many times. The chain joins TRBV28 to TRBJ1-4; a possible D gene is TRBD1 (6 bases). The CDR3 loop spans 13 amino acids. Per germline, CDR1 MDHEN and CDR2 SYDVKM. The ends were cut back, 6 bases at V and 4 bases at J, with 9 bases in the middle. In nucleotides, the CDR3 is TGTGCCAGCAGCAGGGGCAATAATGAAAAACTGTTTTTT. Translating it yields CASSRGNNEKLFF.

V is TRBV4-1 and J is TRBJ2-4; 7 bases fit TRBD1. V dropped 1 base and J dropped 5; count of bases not matched to a gene: 5. This CDR3 is built from 15 residues. The germline CDR1 and CDR2 sequences are MGHRA and YSYEKL. The CDR3 DNA reads as TGCGCCAGCAGCCAAGTGGGACAGATAGAAAACATTCAGTACTTC. This sequence encodes CASSQVGQIENIQYF.

The V call is TRBV28, the J call TRBJ2-7; 12 bases are shared with TRBD2. The CDR3 is 16 residues long. V lost 8 bases and J lost 3; bases outside the gene matches: 11. Per germline, CDR1 MDHEN and CDR2 SYDVKM. Here the CDR3 reads CASSHRGTSGLYEQYF. CDR3 nucleotides: TGTGCCAGCTCCCACCGCGGGACTAGCGGGCTCTACGAGCAGTACTTC.

The rearrangement joins TRBV29-1 to TRBJ1-2, with 11 bases matching TRBD1. The CDR3 sequence is 13 residues long. Germline-derived CDR1 and CDR2 are SQVTM and ANQGSEA. V was clipped by 7 bases and J by 5 bases; unmatched bases: 6. CDR3: CSARTGGSYGYTF. In nucleotides, the CDR3 is TGCAGCGCCAGGACAGGGGGCTCTTATGGCTACACCTTC.

The CDR3 loop reads CASSARDRDLRTF. CDR3 sequence (DNA): TGTGCCAGCAGTGCCCGGGACAGGGATCTTAGGACCTTC. The chain recombines TRBV2 with TRBJ1-2; the match to TRBD1 covers 9 bases. The CDR3 loop spans 13 amino acids. J gave up 14 bases and V 4 bases, and 11 bases lay outside the gene matches. The germline gives CDR1 SNHLY, CDR2 FYNNEI.

The chain carries TRBV7-9 and TRBJ2-6, with 8 bases lining up with TRBD1. The length of the CDR3 is 16 residues. V lost 5 bases, J lost 4 bases, and 7 bases stayed unmatched. CDR1 and CDR2 (germline): SEHNR, FQNEAQ (reference sequence). This chain's CDR3 is CASSQDRVGGANVLTF. The CDR3 bases are TGTGCCAGCAGCCAGGACAGGGTGGGAGGGGCCAACGTCCTGACTTTC. Combining the CDR3 with reference TRBV7-9 and TRBJ2-6 gives the whole variable domain DTGVSQNPRHKITKRGQNVTFRCDPISEHNRLYWYRQTLGQGPEFLTYFQNEAQLEKSRLLSDRFSAERPKGSFSTLEIQRTEQGDSAMYLCASSQDRVGGANVLTFGAGSRLTVL.

V usage is TRBV4-1 and J usage is TRBJ2-7; 9 bases are a match to TRBD1. CDR3 size: 16 residues. Trimming at V came to 1 base and at J to 6 bases, leaving 10 bases not matched to a gene. CDR1 is MGHRA and CDR2 is YSYEKL in the germline V gene. DNA for the CDR3: TGCGCCAGCAGCCAAGTCTGGCGGGACAGGGCATCCGAGCAGTACTTC. This sequence encodes CASSQVWRDRASEQYF.

This clone was counted once. CDR3 protein: CASSLAYRGQGYTF. CDR3 DNA sequence: TGTGCCAGCAGCTTAGCGTATAGGGGGCAAGGCTACACCTTC. The chain employs TRBV7-2 and TRBJ1-2, with 7 nucleotides matching TRBD1. Germline V gene data show CDR1 as SGHTA and CDR2 as FQGNSA. V lost 0 bases and J lost 8; bases outside the gene matches: 6. The CDR3 runs 14 residues. Using reference TRBV7-2 and TRBJ1-2 for the parts outside the CDR3, the full variable domain is GAGVSQSPSNKVTEKGKDVELRCDPISGHTALYWYRQSLGQGLEFLIYFQGNSAPDKSGLPSDRFSAERTGGSVSTLTIQRTQQEDSAVYLCASSLAYRGQGYTFGSGTRLTVV.

This chain links TRBV3-1 (or the pseudogene TRBV3-2) with TRBJ1-2, with a possible D match to TRBD1 (5 bases). The CDR3 consists of 15 residues. The germline gives CDR1 LGHDT, CDR2 YNNKEL (reference sequence). Trimming pared 4 bases from V and 8 bases from J, leaving 20 bases between. The CDR3 DNA is TGTGCCAGCAGCCCTCGGGCAGGTAGTAGGGGAGGCTACACCTTC. It translates to CASSPRAGSRGGYTF.

The chain couples TRBV7-9 to TRBJ2-1; TRBD2 matches at 9 bases. With 5 bases clipped from V and 4 bases from J, the junction kept 6 bases outside the gene matches. This CDR3 is 15 amino acids long. The germline gives CDR1 SEHNR, CDR2 FQNEAQ (reference sequence). In DNA, the CDR3 is TGTGCCAGCAGCCCGACTAGCGGCCTATACAATGAGCAGTTCTTC. It translates to CASSPTSGLYNEQFF.

This chain links TRBV5-1 with TRBJ2-5, with D hard to call. V gave up 3 bases and J gave up 5 bases, with 8 bases separating them. The CDR3 length is 12 residues. The germline gives CDR1 SGHRS, CDR2 YFSETQ. The CDR3 coding sequence is TGCGCCAGCAGCTACACAACCGAGACCCAGTACTTC. Its translation: CASSYTTETQYF.

This rearrangement joins TRBV7-8 to TRBJ1-1; the match to TRBD1 covers 9 bases. The junction had 4 bases not matched to a gene; V was cut back by 5 bases and J by 0 bases. The CDR3 contains 15 residues. Per germline, CDR1 SGHVS and CDR2 FQNEAQ. The CDR3 spells CASSARTGVNTEAFF. Here the CDR3 DNA reads TGTGCCAGCAGCGCCCGGACAGGGGTGAACACTGAAGCTTTCTTT. Complete variable domain (other parts from reference TRBV7-8 and TRBJ1-1): GAGVSQSPRYKVAKRGQDVALRCDPISGHVSLFWYQQALGQGPEFLTYFQNEAQLDKSGLPSDRFFAERPEGSVSTLKIQRTQQEDSAVYLCASSARTGVNTEAFFGQGTRLTVV.

This clone was observed once. The genes are TRBV5-4 and TRBJ2-7, with TRBD2 matching over 7 bases. From germline, CDR1 is SGHNT and CDR2 YYREEE (reference sequence). With V trimmed by 3 bases and J by 3 bases, 9 bases remained unmatched. The CDR3 length is 15 residues. The CDR3 bases are TGTGCCAGCAGCTGGGGGGACGGGGGGATCTACGAGCAGTACTTC. Amino acid sequence: CASSWGDGGIYEQYF.